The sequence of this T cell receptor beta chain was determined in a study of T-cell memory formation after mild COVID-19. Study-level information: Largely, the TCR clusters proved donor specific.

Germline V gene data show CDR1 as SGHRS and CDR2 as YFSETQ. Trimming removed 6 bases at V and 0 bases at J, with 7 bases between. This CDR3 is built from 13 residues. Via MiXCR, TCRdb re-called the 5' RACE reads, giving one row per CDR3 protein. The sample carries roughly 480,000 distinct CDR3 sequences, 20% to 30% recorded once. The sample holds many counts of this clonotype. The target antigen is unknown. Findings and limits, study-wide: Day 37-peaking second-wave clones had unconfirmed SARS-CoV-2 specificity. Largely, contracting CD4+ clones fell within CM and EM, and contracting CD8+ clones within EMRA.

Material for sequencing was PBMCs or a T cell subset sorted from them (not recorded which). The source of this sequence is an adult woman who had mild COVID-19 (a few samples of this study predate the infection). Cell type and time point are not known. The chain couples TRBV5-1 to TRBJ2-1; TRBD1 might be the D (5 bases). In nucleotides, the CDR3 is TGCGCCAGCACAGGGTCCTCCTACAATGAGCAGTTCTTC. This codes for CASTGSSYNEQFF.